This TCR beta chain was sequenced for a study of shared T cell receptors in the human thymus. TCRdb keeps only in-frame clones here, not all; method: immunoSEQ multiplex PCR. This sample yields fewer than 700,000 clones, of which over 75% are seen a single time; about 0.01% belongs to the top ten. The V end lost 8 bases, the J end lost 1 base, and 14 bases lay between the germline ends. The germline gives CDR1 MGHRA, CDR2 YSYEKL. This CDR3 contains 14 residues. This sample also appeared in a second study, on human thymus T cells. According to that study: Thymic tissue was derived from resections collected during corrective heart surgery. V and J gene usage appeared biased in thymic and blood repertoires. Related research described thymic repertoires that were highly overlapping among unrelated individuals.

The chain is built from TRBV4-1 and TRBJ1-1; D remains ambiguous. This TCR derives from a boy younger than two with a congenital heart defect. The sample was thymocytes. Here the CDR3 DNA reads TGCGCCAGCCGCGGGTCGGAGGCGAACACTGAAGCTTTCTTT. Amino acid sequence: CASRGSEANTEAFF.